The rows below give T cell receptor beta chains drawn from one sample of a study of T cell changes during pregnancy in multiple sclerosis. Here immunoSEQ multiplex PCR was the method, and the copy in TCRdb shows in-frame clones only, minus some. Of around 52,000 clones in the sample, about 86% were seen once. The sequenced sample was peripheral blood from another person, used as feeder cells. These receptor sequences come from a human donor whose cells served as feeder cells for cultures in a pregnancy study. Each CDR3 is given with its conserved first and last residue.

CASSERSYQETQYF TRBV9
CASSQVVNSGNTIYF TRBV4-1
CASSVEGAETQYF TRBV9
CASSPFPRGGDTQYF TRBV7-2
CASGLDTGGDYGYTF TRBV12-5
CASSYRAGGLYNEQFF TRBV7-2
CASSPLLGQDYEQYF TRBV9
CAWNRDTEAFF TRBV30
CASSETVPSSGNTIYF TRBV7-9
CASSQRQVLNYGYTF TRBV7-2
CASSLGTGGLTDTQYF TRBV28
CASRHRGNTGELFF TRBV19
CASSPRDRTNYGYTF TRBV5-8
CASSLQTGLNEKLFF TRBV28
CAWGTGMNTEAFF TRBV30
CASSLANRGLTGANVLTF TRBV5-6
CASSPNSGTGEYGYTF TRBV18
CASSSIWGTNTGELFF TRBV11-2
CASSPGTSGRHNEQFF TRBV5-1
CAISDHPPGEQFF TRBV10-3
CALWRASGRNEQFF TRBV30
CASSLESGGARDEQFF TRBV5-1
CASSARGGTDTQYF TRBV7-3
CASSLGTSGGVNEQFF TRBV11-3
CASTMRTNYGYTF TRBV19
CASSLGGTSGYNEQFF TRBV5-1
CATQQQAGGLATQYF TRBV2
CAWTPPLLRRELSSYNEQFF TRBV30
CASSQDPRGWELFF TRBV4-1
CASTPSGGFNTQYF TRBV7-8
CASSLGTGNIQYF TRBV7-6
CASSPLGGVSSSGANVLTF TRBV7-2